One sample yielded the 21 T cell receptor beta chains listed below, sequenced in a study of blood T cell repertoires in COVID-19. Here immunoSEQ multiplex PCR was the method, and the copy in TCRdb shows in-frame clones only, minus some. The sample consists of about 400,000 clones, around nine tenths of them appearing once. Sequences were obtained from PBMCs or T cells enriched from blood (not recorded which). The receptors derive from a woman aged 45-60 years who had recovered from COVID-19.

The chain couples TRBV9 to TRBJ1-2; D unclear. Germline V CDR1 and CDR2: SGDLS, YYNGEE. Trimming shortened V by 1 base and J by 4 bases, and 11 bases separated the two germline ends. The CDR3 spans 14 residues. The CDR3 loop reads CASSVLQSSYGYTF. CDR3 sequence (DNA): TGTGCCAGCAGCGTACTGCAGTCCAGCTATGGCTACACCTTC.

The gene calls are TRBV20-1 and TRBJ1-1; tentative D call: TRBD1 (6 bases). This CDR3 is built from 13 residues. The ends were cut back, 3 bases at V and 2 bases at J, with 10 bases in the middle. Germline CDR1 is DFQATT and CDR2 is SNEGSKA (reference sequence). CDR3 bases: TGCAGTGCTAGTAAACAGGGAAACACTGAAGCTTTCTTT. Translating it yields CSASKQGNTEAFF.

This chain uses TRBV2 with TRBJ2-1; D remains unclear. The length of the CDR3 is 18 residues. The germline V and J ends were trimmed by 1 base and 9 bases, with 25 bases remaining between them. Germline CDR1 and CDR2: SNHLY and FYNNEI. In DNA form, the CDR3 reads TGTGCCAGCAGTGAAGTATTTAGTTGGGCCGCATTTCCAAGTGAGCAGTTCTTC. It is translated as CASSEVFSWAAFPSEQFF.

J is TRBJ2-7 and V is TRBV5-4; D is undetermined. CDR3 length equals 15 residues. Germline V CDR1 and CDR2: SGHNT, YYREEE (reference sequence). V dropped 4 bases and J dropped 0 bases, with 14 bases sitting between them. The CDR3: CASSPSRVSSYEQYF. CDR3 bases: TGTGCCAGCAGCCCCAGTCGGGTTAGCTCCTACGAGCAGTACTTC.

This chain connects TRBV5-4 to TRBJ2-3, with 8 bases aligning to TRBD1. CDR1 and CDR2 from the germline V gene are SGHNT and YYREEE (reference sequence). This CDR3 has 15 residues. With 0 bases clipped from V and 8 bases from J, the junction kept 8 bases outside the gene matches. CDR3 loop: CASSLGQGRSGTQYF. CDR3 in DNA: TGTGCCAGCAGCTTGGGACAGGGGAGAAGCGGTACGCAGTATTTT.

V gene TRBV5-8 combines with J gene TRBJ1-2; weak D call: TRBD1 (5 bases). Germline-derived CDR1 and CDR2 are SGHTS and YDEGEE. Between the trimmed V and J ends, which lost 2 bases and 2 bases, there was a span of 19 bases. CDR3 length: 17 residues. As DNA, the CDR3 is TGTGCCAGCAGCTTTCGGATTGGGGTCGGACACAACTATGGCTACACCTTC. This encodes CASSFRIGVGHNYGYTF.

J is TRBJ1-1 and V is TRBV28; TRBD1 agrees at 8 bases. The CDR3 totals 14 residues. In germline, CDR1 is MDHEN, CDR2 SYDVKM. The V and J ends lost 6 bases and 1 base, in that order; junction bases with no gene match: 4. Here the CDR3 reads CASRLTGENTEAFF. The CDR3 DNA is TGTGCCAGCAGACTGACAGGGGAGAACACTGAAGCTTTCTTT.

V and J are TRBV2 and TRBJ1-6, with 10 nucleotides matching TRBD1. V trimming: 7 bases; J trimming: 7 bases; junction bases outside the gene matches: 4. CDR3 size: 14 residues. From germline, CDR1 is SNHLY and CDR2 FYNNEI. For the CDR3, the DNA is TGTGCCAGCACCCTGGGACAGGGGAATTCACCCCTCCACTTT. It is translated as CASTLGQGNSPLHF. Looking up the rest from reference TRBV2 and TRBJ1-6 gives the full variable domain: EPEVTQTPSHQVTQMGQEVILRCVPISNHLYFYWYRQILGQKVEFLVSFYNNEISEKSEIFDDQFSVERPDGSNFTLKIRSTKLEDSAMYFCASTLGQGNSPLHFGNGTRLTVT.

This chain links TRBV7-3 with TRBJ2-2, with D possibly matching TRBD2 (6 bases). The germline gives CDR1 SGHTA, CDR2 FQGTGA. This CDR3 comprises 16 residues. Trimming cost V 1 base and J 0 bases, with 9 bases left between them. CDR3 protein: CASSLSGGANTGELFF. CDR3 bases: TGTGCCAGCAGCTTAAGTGGCGGGGCGAACACCGGGGAGCTGTTTTTT.

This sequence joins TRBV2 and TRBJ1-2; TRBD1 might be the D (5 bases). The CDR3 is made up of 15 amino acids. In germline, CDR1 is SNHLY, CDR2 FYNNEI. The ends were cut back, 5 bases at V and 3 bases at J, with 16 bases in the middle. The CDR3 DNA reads TGTGCCAGCAGTCCCTTGGGCAGGGTGGACTATGGCTACACCTTC. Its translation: CASSPLGRVDYGYTF.

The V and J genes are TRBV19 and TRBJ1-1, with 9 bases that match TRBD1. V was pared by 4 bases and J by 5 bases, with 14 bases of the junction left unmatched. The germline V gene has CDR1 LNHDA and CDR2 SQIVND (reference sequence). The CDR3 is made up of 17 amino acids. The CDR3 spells CASSTRDRERSRTEAFF. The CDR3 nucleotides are TGTGCCAGTAGTACTCGGGACAGGGAAAGAAGTAGGACTGAAGCTTTCTTT.

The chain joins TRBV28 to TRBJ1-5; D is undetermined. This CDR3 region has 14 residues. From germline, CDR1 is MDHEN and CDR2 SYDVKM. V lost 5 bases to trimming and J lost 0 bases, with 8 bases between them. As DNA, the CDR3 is TGTGCCAGCAGTAGAATGAGTAGCAATCAGCCCCAGCATTTT. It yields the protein CASSRMSSNQPQHF.

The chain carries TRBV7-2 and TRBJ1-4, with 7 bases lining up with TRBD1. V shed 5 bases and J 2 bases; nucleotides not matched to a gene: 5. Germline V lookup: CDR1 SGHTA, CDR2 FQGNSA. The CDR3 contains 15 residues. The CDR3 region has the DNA TGTGCCAGCAGCATGCAACAGGGGACTAATGAAAAACTGTTTTTT. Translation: CASSMQQGTNEKLFF.

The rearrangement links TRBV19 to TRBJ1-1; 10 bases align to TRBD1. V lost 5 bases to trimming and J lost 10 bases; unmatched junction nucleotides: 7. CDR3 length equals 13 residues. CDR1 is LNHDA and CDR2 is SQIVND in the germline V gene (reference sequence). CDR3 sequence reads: CASSGDRGLTAFF. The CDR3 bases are TGTGCCAGTAGTGGAGACAGGGGGCTGACAGCTTTCTTT.

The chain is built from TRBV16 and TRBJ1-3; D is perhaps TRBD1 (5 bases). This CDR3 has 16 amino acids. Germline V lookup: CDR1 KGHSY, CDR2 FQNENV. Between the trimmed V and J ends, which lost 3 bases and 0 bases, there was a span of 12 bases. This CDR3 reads CASSHREPLSGNTIYF. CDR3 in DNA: TGTGCCAGCAGCCACAGGGAACCCCTCTCTGGAAACACCATATATTTT. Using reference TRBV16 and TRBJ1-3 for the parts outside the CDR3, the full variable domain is GEEVAQTPKHLVRGEGQKAKLYCAPIKGHSYVFWYQQVLKNEFKFLISFQNENVFDETGMPKERFSAKCLPNSPCSLEIQATKLEDSAVYFCASSHREPLSGNTIYFGEGSWLTVV.

The DNA for the CDR3 is TGTGCCAGCAGCGGAACAGGGGGCAGCGGGGAGACCCAGTACTTC. Its protein is CASSGTGGSGETQYF. V usage is TRBV5-6 and J usage is TRBJ2-5, with 9 positions matching TRBD1. CDR1 and CDR2 (germline): SGHDT, YYEEEE. Trimming at V came to 4 bases and at J to 5 bases, leaving 9 bases not matched to a gene. The CDR3 length is 15 residues.

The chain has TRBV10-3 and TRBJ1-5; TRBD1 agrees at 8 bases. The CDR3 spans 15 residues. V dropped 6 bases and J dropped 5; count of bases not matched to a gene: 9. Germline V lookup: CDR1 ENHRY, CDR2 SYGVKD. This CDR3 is CAISPTGDVDQPQHF. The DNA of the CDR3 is TGTGCCATCAGCCCGACAGGGGACGTCGATCAGCCCCAGCATTTT.

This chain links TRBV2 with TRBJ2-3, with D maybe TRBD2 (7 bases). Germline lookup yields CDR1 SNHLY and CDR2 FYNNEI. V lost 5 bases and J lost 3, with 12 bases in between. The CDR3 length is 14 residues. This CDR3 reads CASSYGGLTDTQYF. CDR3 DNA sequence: TGTGCCAGCAGTTACGGGGGGCTTACAGATACGCAGTATTTT.

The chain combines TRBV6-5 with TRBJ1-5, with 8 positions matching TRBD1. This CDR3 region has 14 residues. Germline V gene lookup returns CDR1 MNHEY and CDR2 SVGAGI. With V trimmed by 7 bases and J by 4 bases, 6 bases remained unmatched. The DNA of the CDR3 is TGTGCCAGCACCAATGGACAGGGTAATCAGCCCCAGCATTTT. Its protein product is CASTNGQGNQPQHF.

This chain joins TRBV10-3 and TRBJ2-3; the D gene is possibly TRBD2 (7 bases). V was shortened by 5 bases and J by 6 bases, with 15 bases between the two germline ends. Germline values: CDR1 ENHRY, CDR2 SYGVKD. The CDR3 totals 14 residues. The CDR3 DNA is TGTGCCATCAGTATAGAGGGGGGGCCTGATACGCAGTATTTT. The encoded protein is CAISIEGGPDTQYF.

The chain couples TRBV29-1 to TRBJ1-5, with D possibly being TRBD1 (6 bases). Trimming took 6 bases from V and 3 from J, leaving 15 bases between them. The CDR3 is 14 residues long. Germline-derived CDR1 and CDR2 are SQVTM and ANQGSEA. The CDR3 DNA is TGCAGCGTAAGAGGGGGGGGCCTCAATCAGCCCCAGCATTTT. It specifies CSVRGGGLNQPQHF. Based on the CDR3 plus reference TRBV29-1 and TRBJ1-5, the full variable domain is SAVISQKPSRDICQRGTSLTIQCQVDSQVTMMFWYRQQPGQSLTLIATANQGSEATYESGFVIDKFPISRPNLTFSTLTVSNMSPEDSSIYLCSVRGGGLNQPQHFGDGTRLSIL.